This TCR beta chain is drawn from a study of cytomegalovirus exposure and HLA in healthy donors listed by TCRdb under 2017. Concerning the study at large: An earlier analysis of some 500 of the donors reported about 250 Gb of sequence data and roughly 100 million unique TCR beta sequences from roughly 200 million T cells. Approximately 310 gigabases of sequencing data and tens of millions of unique TCR sequences were included in an early release covering around 650 HLA-typed donors. Of the roughly 400 genotyped donors, about 80% fell in the genetic ancestry cluster associated with self-reported Caucasian donors. The study aimed to test whether signatures of past pathogen exposure could be identified by cataloging public T cell receptors. The study profiled the T cell repertoires of 550 to 700 subjects by immunosequencing and related them to cytomegalovirus serostatus. In addition to the first cohort of several hundred subjects, a separate validation cohort of 100 to 150 different subjects was used. The study combined high-throughput TCR immunosequencing, statistical association of individual TCRs with disease status, and machine learning to predict cytomegalovirus infection status. A later analysis re-analyzed previously published TCR beta repertoires from roughly 600 donors and added high-resolution HLA genotyping to study TCR occurrence patterns. The later analysis used no new phenotypic data to find candidate immune exposures, relying instead on TCR beta sequences and their occurrence across donors. An earlier analysis of 587 of the donors used high-throughput TCR beta sequencing to judge whether each TCR beta V gene segment behaved as functional or pseudogenic. Donor age, sex, ethnicity and CMV serostatus were collected together with the repertoire data. In a later genetic analysis, genome-wide SNP genotypes for about 55% of the 666 donors were used, and that subset was treated as a discovery cohort. Every repertoire in the discovery cohort had been generated on one and the same sequencing platform. HLA typing included class I and class II loci at four-digit resolution. The number of donors typed differed by locus, with roughly 629-640 for A, B, C, DRB1 and DQB1, 522 for DQA1, 600 to 610 for DPA1, and 400 to 490 for DPB1. A handful of DR-DQ haplotypes were handled as single units for association and clustering because linkage in the cohort was strong. Across about 380 genotyped donors of the cohort, an average of about 240,000 unique TCR beta nucleotide sequences per donor were sequenced, and roughly 17% of those sequences were non-productive.

The method behind the library was the immunoSEQ multiplex PCR assay. A mixture of 60 forward primers for TCR Vbeta segments and 13 reverse primers for TCR Jbeta segments was used in the multiplex PCR. The CDR3 region of rearranged TCR beta genes was amplified from genomic DNA by a multiplex PCR assay. The amplified TCR beta libraries were sequenced on the Illumina HiSeq System as 87-base-pair reads. From the authors' description of their analysis: A later analysis counted tens of millions of unique TCR beta chains across the 550 to 800 repertoires, and 10 million to 11 million of these chains were shared by at least two donors. To remove PCR and sequencing errors, raw reads were error-corrected and collapsed into unique sequences using a nearest-neighbor algorithm that merged closely related sequences. V, D and J gene segments were assigned by aligning CDR3 sequences to IMGT reference sequences. For a sequence to be retained, a match of at least six nucleotides to both a V gene segment and a J gene segment was required. A rearrangement counted as productive if the CDR3 had no stop codons and remained in frame with V and J, and every other rearrangement counted as non-productive. Following IMGT convention, CDR3 was defined as the stretch from the second conserved V-encoded cysteine to the conserved J-encoded phenylalanine. The earlier analysis of about 570 of the donors excluded any sequence lacking an unambiguous match to a single V gene segment. In an earlier analysis of approximately 610 of the donors, V segments were called functional above 56.7% productive rearrangements and were called segregating when the between-donor standard deviation exceeded 5%. A statistical classification framework was built for diagnosing cytomegalovirus status from the catalog of TCR beta chain sequences. V and J gene assignment, in a later analysis, came from comparing TCR nucleotide sequences with IMGT/GENE-DB human TR gene sequences. The TCRdist pipeline was used in a later analysis to assign CDR3 sequences and most-parsimonious VDJ recombination scenarios. In a later analysis, each TCR beta chain was defined by its CDR3 amino acid sequence together with its V-gene family, and reads without a unique V-gene family were excluded. As a way to deal with suspected cross-contamination and a sequencing artifact, a later analysis dropped under 600 nucleotide sequences that were highly shared and had low generation probability. In a later analysis, a clonal expansion index was calculated for each public chain from normalized within-repertoire ranks of inferred template counts. In a later analysis, generation probabilities were computed using a VDJ recombination model fitted to out-of-frame rearrangements, and the results were checked against IGoR. In a later analysis, hypergeometric tests were used to score TCR-TCR, TCR-HLA and TCR-CMV co-occurrence, with a repertoire-size bias correction applied to TCR pairs. A later analysis estimated false discovery rates by permuting HLA or CMV assignments 20 times. In a later analysis, co-occurring TCRs were grouped with DBSCAN, and TCRdist sequence similarity was added when clustering was performed within HLA-allele-positive subsets. Co-occurrence clustering excluded repertoires with fewer than 30,000 or more than 120,000 public chains, plus five with anomalous nucleotide sharing. Imported from immuneACCESS, the table was reduced by TCRdb to in-frame sequences with V and J called. These copies leave out some clones; in studies compared against another copy, an unresolved V gene accounts for under half, and the cause of the remainder is not known. For V, J and clone size, that table is used; D and trimming come from the DNA. The sample has around 110,000 clones on record, over 70% of them singletons. 2.8% of the sample is taken by the ten largest.

The cohort was made up of 650 to 700 healthy bone marrow donors. Cohort members were all nominally healthy when sampled, although unrecorded immune exposures were likely present. The donor tested CMV seronegative, placing the donor among the 300 to 450 seronegative members of the cohort. A peripheral blood sample was collected from each donor, and TCR beta sequencing was performed on peripheral blood mononuclear cells. Genomic DNA extraction from the blood cell samples was performed with the Qiagen DNeasy Blood Extraction Kit. Inclusive of the bounding cysteine and phenylalanine, the CDR3 is 14 residues long. Solely the CDR3 DNA is kept, with 42 bases framed from the first base. CDR1 and CDR2 are read off the germline V gene (reference sequence) as SEHNR and FQNEAQ. The V end loses 5 bases and the J end loses 1 base, and a stretch of 8 bases separates them. About this clone itself: It has no known antigen specificity. Base qualities are not provided; no much larger clone lies one nucleotide away.

What the research found in general, with its limitations: A further reported finding was that TCR beta sequences accurately predicted the HLA-A and HLA-B alleles for most subjects in the first cohort. CMV serostatus was the only immune exposure information available for the cohort. Some IMGT-functional V segments, including TRBV6-2 and TRBV6-3, could not be distinguished by the 87-base-pair reads and were therefore excluded. At a false discovery rate of 0.05, a later analysis linked around 15,000 TCR beta sequences to specific HLA alleles. HLA typing was unavailable for some donors at each locus, so association tests used only the typed subset. A later analysis found that most CMV-associated TCR beta chains appeared HLA-restricted, with HLA associations seemingly driven largely by CMV exposure. In an earlier analysis of under 600 of the donors, most TCR beta V segments were observed in productive rearrangements about 87% or about 30% of the time, broadly matching IMGT annotations. In vitro tests confirmed that a few of the cytomegalovirus-associated TCR beta chains recognize cytomegalovirus antigens. A later genetic analysis associated a missense DCLRE1C variant with V-gene and J-gene trimming of TCR beta chains, and an independent cohort replicated the association. Presence/absence analyses assumed roughly uniform sequencing depth across donors, an assumption that may not hold. Because counts were too low, seventeen rarely observed V segments, including chromosome 9 orphons, were left out of the earlier analysis of several hundred of the donors. In this cohort, only TCR beta chains were sequenced, and detectable features were limited by the absence of alpha or paired-chain data. When HLA alleles, especially DR and DQ, strongly co-occurred, TCR associations were difficult to assign to individual alleles. Cytomegalovirus status was reported to be diagnosed by the classifier with high specificity and sensitivity in both the original and validation cohorts. According to a later genetic analysis, donors in an Asian-associated ancestry cluster had fewer N-insertions in productive TCRs than the approximately 650-donor mean. In a later analysis, HLA-associated TCR beta chains were found to be more clonally expanded and to have lower generation probabilities than equally common non-associated chains. In a later analysis, TCR association rates were found to vary across HLA loci, with the most associated TCRs seen for DRB1 alleles and the fewest for HLA-C alleles. The authors suggested that the approach could potentially be generalized to other disease states and immunological phenotypes. A total of roughly 160 TCR beta chains were listed by the study as associated with cytomegalovirus. A cluster of highly shared sequence variants was judged likely to be a technical artifact of the sequencing pipeline. Across donors, most TCR sequences were observed very rarely, whereas some public TCRs were present in many individuals. Several of the top co-occurrence clusters appeared to be linked to parvovirus B19, influenza, CMV and Epstein-Barr virus, according to a later analysis. Linkage disequilibrium might explain the correlated functional status among segregating V segments, but an unknown experimental factor could not be ruled out.

Material for sequencing was PBMCs. The sequence is built from TRBV7-9 and TRBJ2-2; the D gene is unclear. This receptor was taken from a female donor in good health and CMV-seronegative. The CDR3 region has the sequence CASSIYQNTGELFF. The nucleotide sequence reads TGTGCCAGCAGCATCTATCAGAACACCGGGGAGCTGTTTTTT.